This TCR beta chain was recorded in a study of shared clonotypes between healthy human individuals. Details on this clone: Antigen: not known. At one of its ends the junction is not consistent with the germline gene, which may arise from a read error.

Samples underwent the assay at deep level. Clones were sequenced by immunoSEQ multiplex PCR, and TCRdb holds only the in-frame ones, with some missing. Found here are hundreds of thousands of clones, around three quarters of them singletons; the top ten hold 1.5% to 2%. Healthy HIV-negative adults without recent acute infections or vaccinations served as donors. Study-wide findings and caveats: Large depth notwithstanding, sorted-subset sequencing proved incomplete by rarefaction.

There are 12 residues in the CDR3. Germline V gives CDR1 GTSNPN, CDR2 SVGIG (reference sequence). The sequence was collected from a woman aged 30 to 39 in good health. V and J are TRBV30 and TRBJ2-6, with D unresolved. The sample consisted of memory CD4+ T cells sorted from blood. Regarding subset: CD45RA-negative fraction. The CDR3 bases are TGCTCCAGTGGCTCTGGGGCCAACGTCCTGACTTTC. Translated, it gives CSSGSGANVLTF.